Presented here are 3 T cell receptor beta chains from one specimen sequenced in a study of cytomegalovirus exposure and HLA in healthy donors. The repertoire was sequenced with immunoSEQ multiplex PCR; TCRdb's copy has only in-frame clones and lacks some. The sample records about 220,000 clones, 80% to 95% being singletons. Sequenced input: PBMCs. The receptor source for this set is a woman between 18 and 29 years old in good health and CMV-seronegative.

The chain recombines TRBV6-5 with TRBJ1-4; TRBD1 might be the D (5 bases). This CDR3 region has 14 residues. Deletions cut 6 bases from V and 5 bases from J, with 13 bases between. Germline V gene lookup returns CDR1 MNHEY and CDR2 SVGAGI. CDR3 coding DNA: TGTGCCAGCAGCCTCACTCAGGGAAATGAAAAACTGTTTTTT. As protein: CASSLTQGNEKLFF.

The chain is built from TRBV30 and TRBJ2-2; TRBD1 matches 8 bases. Per the germline V gene, CDR1 is GTSNPN and CDR2 is SVGIG (reference sequence). This CDR3 has 15 residues. The J segment lost 2 bases and the V segment lost 3 bases, leaving 5 bases of the junction unmatched. CDR3 protein: CAWSWTGINTGELFF. CDR3 in DNA: TGTGCCTGGAGCTGGACAGGGATTAACACCGGGGAGCTGTTTTTT.

This CDR3 reads CASSVAFYEGDPFF. CDR3 DNA: TGTGCCAGCAGCGTAGCGTTTTATGAAGGGGATCCGTTCTTC. V and J are TRBV9 and TRBJ2-1, with a tentative D call TRBD1 (5 bases). The CDR3 contains 14 residues. CDR1 is SGDLS and CDR2 is YYNGEE in the germline V gene. Between the trimmed V and J ends, which lost 0 bases and 15 bases, there was a span of 19 bases.